This entry concerns a single TCR beta chain. What it recognizes is unknown. These data belong to a study of shared clonotypes between healthy human individuals. Findings and limits, study-wide: Clonotype sharing across a few donors was observed for 4% to 6.5% of naive CD4 clonotypes.

Germline CDR1 GTSNPN, CDR2 SVGIG (reference sequence). Trimming took 2 bases from V and 4 from J; bases not matched to a gene: 2. This CDR3 contains 14 residues. Sorted-subset replicate PCRs used about 0.2 ug DNA, approximately 33,000 T cell genomes. In the authors' workflow: There were no quality scores in the junction-only immunoSEQ sequences, so filtering differed. TCRdb's table, derived via immunoSEQ multiplex PCR, lists solely in-frame clones and lacks some. That table furnishes V, J and clone size, whereas the DNA furnished D and trimming. Of fewer than 1.4 million clones listed, around 78% are singletons.

The chain joins TRBV30 to TRBJ2-6; 7 bases agree with TRBD1. The sequence derives from a man aged 18-30 years in good health. Some clones in this sample may be carry-over from other donors' samples. The source material was memory CD4+ T cells from PBMCs. Sample subset: CD45RA-negative fraction. The CDR3 DNA reads as TGTGCCTGGAGTCTGACAGGGGGGGCCAACGTCCTGACTTTC. It encodes CAWSLTGGANVLTF.